One sample yielded the 4 T cell receptor beta chains listed below, sequenced in a study of blood T cell repertoires in COVID-19. Measured with immunoSEQ multiplex PCR; TCRdb has only the in-frame clones, and not every one. The table has about 200,000 clones, roughly nine tenths seen once. The sample consisted of PBMCs or T cells enriched from blood (not recorded which). These receptors were collected from a woman younger than 35 who had recovered from COVID-19.

This clone has only a few counts. The rearrangement uses TRBV2 and TRBJ1-2; D perhaps matches TRBD1 (6 bases). The CDR3 consists of 15 residues. Per the germline V gene, CDR1 is SNHLY and CDR2 is FYNNEI. Deletions cut 4 bases from V and 8 bases from J, with 20 bases between. Here the CDR3 reads CASSVSTGPFGGYTF. Here the CDR3 DNA reads TGTGCCAGCAGTGTTTCCACAGGGCCCTTTGGGGGCTACACCTTC.

This rearrangement joins TRBV27 to TRBJ1-2; 12 positions match TRBD1. V shed 5 bases and J 7 bases; nucleotides not matched to a gene: 8. Germline V gene data show CDR1 as MNHEY and CDR2 as SMNVEV (reference sequence). The CDR3 spans 15 residues. CDR3 amino acids: CASSPAGQGAGGYTF. CDR3 bases: TGTGCCAGCAGTCCCGCGGGACAGGGGGCAGGTGGCTACACCTTC.

This chain connects TRBV29-1 to TRBJ2-3; weak D call: TRBD1 (6 bases). Per the germline V gene, CDR1 is SQVTM and CDR2 is ANQGSEA. V lost 4 bases to trimming and J lost 4 bases, with 12 bases between them. This CDR3 is 13 amino acids long. CDR3 coding DNA: TGCAGCGTTGGGGGACAAGCAGCAGATACGCAGTATTTT. Translating it yields CSVGGQAADTQYF.

The chain carries TRBV25-1 and TRBJ2-7; possible D gene TRBD1, 6 bases. The CDR3 sequence is 14 residues long. The V gene's germline CDR1 is MGHDK and CDR2 SYGVNS. The V and J ends lost 1 base and 2 bases respectively, with 9 bases between them. CDR3 amino acids: CASSESRDTYEQYF. In nucleotides, the CDR3 is TGTGCCAGCAGTGAATCCAGGGACACCTACGAGCAGTACTTC.